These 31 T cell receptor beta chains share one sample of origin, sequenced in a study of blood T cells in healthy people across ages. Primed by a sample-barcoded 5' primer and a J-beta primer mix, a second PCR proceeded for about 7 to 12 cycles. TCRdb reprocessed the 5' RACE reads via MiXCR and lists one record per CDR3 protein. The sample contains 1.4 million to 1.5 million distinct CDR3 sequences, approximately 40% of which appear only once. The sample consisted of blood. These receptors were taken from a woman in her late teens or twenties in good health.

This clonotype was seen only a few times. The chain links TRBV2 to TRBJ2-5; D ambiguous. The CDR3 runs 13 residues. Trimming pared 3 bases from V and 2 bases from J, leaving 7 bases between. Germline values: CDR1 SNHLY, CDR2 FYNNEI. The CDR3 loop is CASSENQQETQYF. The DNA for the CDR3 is TGTGCCAGCAGTGAGAACCAACAAGAGACCCAGTACTTC.

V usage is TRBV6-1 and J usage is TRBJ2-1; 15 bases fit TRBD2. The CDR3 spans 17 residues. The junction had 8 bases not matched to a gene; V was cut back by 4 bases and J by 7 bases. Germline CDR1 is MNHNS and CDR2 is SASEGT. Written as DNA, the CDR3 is TGTGCCAGCAGTGTTCGGACTAGCGGGGGGGCCGGGAATGAGCAGTTCTTC. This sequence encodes CASSVRTSGGAGNEQFF.

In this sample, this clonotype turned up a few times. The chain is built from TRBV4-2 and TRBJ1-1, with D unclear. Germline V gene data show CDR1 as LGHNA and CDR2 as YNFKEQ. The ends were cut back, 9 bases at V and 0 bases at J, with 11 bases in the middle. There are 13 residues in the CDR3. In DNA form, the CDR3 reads TGTGCCAGTGGTGGAGGGCTGAACACTGAAGCTTTCTTT. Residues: CASGGGLNTEAFF.

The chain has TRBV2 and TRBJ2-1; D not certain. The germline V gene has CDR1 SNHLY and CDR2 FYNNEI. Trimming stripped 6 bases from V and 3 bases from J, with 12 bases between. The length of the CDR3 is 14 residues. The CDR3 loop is CASSPRTYYNEQFF. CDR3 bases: TGTGCCAGCAGCCCCCGAACTTACTACAATGAGCAGTTCTTC.

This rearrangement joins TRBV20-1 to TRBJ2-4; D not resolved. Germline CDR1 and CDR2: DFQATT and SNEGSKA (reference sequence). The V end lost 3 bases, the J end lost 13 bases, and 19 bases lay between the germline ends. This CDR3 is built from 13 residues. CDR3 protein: CSASNPEFYKQYF. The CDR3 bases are TGCAGTGCTAGTAATCCGGAGTTCTACAAGCAGTACTTC.

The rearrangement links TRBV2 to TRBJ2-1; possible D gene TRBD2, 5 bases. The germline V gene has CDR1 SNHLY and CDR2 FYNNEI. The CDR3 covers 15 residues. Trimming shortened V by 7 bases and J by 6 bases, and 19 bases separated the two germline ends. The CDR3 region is CASTLSELAGNEQFF. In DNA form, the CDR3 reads TGTGCCAGCACCTTAAGTGAGCTAGCAGGCAATGAGCAGTTCTTC. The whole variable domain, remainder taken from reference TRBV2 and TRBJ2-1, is EPEVTQTPSHQVTQMGQEVILRCVPISNHLYFYWYRQILGQKVEFLVSFYNNEISEKSEIFDDQFSVERPDGSNFTLKIRSTKLEDSAMYFCASTLSELAGNEQFFGPGTRLTVL.

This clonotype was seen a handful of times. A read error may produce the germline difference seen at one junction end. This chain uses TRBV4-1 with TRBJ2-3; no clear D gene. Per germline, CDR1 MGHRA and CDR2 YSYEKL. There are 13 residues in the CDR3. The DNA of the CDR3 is TGTGCCAGCAGCCAATCAGGCACAGATACGCAGTATTTT. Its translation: CASSQSGTDTQYF.

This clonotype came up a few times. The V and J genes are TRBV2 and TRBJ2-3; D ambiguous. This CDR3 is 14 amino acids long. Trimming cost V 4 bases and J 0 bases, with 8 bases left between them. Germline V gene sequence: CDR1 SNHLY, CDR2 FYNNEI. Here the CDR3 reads CASSVFLSTDTQYF. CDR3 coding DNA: TGTGCCAGCAGTGTCTTCCTCAGCACAGATACGCAGTATTTT.

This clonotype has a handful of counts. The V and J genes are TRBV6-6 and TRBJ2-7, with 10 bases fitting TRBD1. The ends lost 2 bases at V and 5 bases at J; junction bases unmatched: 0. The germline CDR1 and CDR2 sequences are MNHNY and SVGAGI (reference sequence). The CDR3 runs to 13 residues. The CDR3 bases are TGTGCCAGCAGTTACGGGACAGGGGACGAGCAGTACTTC. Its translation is CASSYGTGDEQYF.

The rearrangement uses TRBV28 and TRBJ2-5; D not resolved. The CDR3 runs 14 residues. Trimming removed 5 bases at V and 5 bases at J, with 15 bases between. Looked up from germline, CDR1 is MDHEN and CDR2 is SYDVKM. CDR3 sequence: CASSPQSRLETQYF. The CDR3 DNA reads TGTGCCAGCAGTCCCCAATCCCGATTGGAGACCCAGTACTTC.

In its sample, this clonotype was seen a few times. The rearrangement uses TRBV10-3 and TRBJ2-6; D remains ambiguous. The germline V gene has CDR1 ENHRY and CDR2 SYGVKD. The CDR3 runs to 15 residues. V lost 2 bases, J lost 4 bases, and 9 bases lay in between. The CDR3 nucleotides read TGTGCCATCAGTGAGGGGGTTTCCGGGGCCAACGTCCTGACTTTC. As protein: CAISEGVSGANVLTF.

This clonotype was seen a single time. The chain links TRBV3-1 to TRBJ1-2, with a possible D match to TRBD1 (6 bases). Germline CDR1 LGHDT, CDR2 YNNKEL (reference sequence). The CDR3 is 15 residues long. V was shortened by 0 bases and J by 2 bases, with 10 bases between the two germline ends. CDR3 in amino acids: CASSQDRGRNYGYTF. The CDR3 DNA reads TGTGCCAGCAGCCAAGATCGGGGGCGCAACTATGGCTACACCTTC.

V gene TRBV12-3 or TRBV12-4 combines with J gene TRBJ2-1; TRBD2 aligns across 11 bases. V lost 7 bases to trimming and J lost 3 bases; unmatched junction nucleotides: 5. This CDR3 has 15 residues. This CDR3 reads CASNSGLAVYNEQFF. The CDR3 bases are TGTGCCAGCAACTCGGGACTAGCGGTCTACAATGAGCAGTTCTTC.

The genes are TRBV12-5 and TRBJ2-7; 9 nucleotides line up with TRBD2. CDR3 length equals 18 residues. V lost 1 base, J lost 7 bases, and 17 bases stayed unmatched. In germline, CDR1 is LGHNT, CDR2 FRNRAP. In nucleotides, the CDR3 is TGTGCTAGTGGTTTGGCGCTCACTCAGCGGGGGGCCTACAATGAGCAGTACTTC. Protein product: CASGLALTQRGAYNEQYF. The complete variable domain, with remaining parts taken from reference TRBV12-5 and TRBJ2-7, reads DARVTQTPRHKVTEMGQEVTMRCQPILGHNTVFWYRQTMMQGLELLAYFRNRAPLDDSGMPKDRFSAEMPDATLATLKIQPSEPRDSAVYFCASGLALTQRGAYNEQYFGPGTRLTVT.

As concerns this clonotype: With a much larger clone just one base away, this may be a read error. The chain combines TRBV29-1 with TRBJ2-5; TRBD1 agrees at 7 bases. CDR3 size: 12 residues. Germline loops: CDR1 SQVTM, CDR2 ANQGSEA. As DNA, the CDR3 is TGCAGATGGAGACAGGGACAAGAGACCCAGTACTTC. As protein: CRWRQGQETQYF. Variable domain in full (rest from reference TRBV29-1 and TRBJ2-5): SAVISQKPSRDICQRGTSLTIQCQVDSQVTMMFWYRQQPGQSLTLIATANQGSEATYESGFVIDKFPISRPNLTFSTLTVSNMSPEDSSIYLCRWRQGQETQYFGPGTRLLVL.

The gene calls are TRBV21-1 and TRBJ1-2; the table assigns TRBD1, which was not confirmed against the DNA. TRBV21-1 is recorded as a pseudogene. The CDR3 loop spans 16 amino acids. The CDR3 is CASSNSDRVISYGYTF. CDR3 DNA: TGTGCCAGCAGCAACTCGGACAGGGTAATTAGCTATGGCTACACCTTC.

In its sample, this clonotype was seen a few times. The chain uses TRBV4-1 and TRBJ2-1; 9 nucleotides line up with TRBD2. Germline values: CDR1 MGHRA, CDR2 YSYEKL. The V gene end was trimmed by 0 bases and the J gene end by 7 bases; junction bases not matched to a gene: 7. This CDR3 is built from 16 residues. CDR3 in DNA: TGCGCCAGCAGCCAAGATCAGGGACTAGCACCTAATGAGCAGTTCTTC. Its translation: CASSQDQGLAPNEQFF.

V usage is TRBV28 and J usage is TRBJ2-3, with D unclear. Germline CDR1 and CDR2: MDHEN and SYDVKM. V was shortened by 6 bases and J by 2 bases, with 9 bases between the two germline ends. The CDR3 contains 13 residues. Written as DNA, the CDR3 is TGTGCCAGCAGGGCGGAATTCACAGATACGCAGTATTTT. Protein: CASRAEFTDTQYF.

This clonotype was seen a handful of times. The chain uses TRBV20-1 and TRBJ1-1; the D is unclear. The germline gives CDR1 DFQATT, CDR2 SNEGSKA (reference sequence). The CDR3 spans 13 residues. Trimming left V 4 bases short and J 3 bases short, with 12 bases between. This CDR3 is CSAKPHVDTEAFF. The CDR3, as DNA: TGCAGTGCTAAACCACATGTGGACACTGAAGCTTTCTTT.

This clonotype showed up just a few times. The CDR3 DNA reads as TGTGCCAGCAGCTTCCCGACTAGCGGGAGCGGCGAGACCCAGTACTTC. Amino acid sequence: CASSFPTSGSGETQYF. The V and J genes are TRBV5-4 and TRBJ2-5; TRBD2 matches 12 bases. V lost 2 bases and J lost 5; bases outside the gene matches: 7. The germline gives CDR1 SGHNT, CDR2 YYREEE (reference sequence). CDR3 length equals 16 residues.

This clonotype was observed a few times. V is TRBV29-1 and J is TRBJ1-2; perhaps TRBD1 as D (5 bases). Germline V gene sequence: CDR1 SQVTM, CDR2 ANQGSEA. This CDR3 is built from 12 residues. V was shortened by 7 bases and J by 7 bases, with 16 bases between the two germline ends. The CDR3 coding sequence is TGCAGCGCTCGAGGGGACGTGCCTGGCTACACCTTC. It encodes CSARGDVPGYTF.

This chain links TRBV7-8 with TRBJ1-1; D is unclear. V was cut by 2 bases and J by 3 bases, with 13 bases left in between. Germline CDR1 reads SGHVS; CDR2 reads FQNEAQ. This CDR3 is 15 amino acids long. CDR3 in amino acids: CASSLRSQLDTEAFF. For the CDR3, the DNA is TGTGCCAGCAGCTTAAGGTCACAGTTAGACACTGAAGCTTTCTTT.

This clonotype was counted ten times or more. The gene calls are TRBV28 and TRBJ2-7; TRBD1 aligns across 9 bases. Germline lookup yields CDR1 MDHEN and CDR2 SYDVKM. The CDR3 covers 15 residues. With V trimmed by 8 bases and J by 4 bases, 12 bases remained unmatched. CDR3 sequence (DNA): TGTGCCAGCTCACCACCGGGACAGGGATTTTACGAGCAGTACTTC. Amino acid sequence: CASSPPGQGFYEQYF.

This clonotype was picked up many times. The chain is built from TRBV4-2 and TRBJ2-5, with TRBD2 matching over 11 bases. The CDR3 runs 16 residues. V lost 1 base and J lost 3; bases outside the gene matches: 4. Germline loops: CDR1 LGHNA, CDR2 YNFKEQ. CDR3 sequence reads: CASSQASGGFEETQYF. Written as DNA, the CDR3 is TGTGCCAGCAGCCAAGCTAGCGGGGGGTTTGAAGAGACCCAGTACTTC.

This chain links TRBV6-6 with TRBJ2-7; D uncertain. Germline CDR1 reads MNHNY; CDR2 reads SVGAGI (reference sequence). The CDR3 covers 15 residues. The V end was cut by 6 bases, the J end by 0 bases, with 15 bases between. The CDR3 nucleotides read TGTGCCAGCAGACCGTCACACTTGAGCTCCTACGAGCAGTACTTC. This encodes CASRPSHLSSYEQYF.

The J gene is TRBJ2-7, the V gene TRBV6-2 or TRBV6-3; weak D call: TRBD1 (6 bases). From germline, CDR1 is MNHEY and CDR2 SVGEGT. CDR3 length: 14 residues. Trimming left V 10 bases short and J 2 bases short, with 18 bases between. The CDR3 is CATLGAYNTYEQYF. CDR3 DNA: TGTGCCACCCTGGGGGCATATAATACCTACGAGCAGTACTTC.

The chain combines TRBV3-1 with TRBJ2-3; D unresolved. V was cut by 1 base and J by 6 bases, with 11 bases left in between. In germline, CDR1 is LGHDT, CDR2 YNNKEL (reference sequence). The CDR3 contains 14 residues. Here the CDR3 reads CASSQVPGDDTQYF. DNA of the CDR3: TGTGCCAGCAGCCAAGTTCCAGGTGACGATACGCAGTATTTT.

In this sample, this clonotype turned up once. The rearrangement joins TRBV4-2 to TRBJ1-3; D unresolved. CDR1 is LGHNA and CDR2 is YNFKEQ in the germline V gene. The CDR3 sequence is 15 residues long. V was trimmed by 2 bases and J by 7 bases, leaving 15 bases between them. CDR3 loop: CASSQSRVLENTIYF. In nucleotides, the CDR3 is TGTGCCAGCAGCCAATCCCGAGTCCTGGAGAACACCATATATTTT.

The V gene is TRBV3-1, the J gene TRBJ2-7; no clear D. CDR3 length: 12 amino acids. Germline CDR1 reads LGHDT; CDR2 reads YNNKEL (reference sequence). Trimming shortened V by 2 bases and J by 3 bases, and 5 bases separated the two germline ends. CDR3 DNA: TGTGCCAGCAGCCAAAGGAACTACGAGCAGTACTTC. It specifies CASSQRNYEQYF.

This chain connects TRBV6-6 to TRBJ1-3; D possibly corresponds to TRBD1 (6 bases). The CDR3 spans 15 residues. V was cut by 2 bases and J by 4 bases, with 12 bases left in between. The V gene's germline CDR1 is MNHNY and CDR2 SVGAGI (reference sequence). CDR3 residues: CASSYGRGGGNTIYF. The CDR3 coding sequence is TGTGCCAGCAGTTACGGCAGGGGAGGAGGAAACACCATATATTTT.

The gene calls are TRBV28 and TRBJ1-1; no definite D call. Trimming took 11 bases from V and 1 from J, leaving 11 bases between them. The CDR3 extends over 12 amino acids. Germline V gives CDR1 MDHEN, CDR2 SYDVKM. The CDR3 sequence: CASGIPNTEAFF. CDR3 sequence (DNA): TGTGCCTCAGGCATTCCGAACACTGAAGCTTTCTTT.